The present TCR beta chain was sequenced within a study of CD8+ T cells in alopecia areata. Points on this clone: Its specificity is not known.

Germline V gene sequence: CDR1 ENHRY, CDR2 SYGVKD. The CDR3 extends over 13 amino acids. Trimming shortened V by 8 bases and J by 3 bases, and 14 bases separated the two germline ends. Following RNA extraction, reverse transcription yielded cDNA that acted as the sequencing template. The repertoire was sequenced with immunoSEQ multiplex PCR; TCRdb's copy has only in-frame clones and lacks some. The sample carries a few hundred thousand clones, about 62% recorded once. Whole-study results and caveats: The study found TCR sharing across patients less clear than in mice, possibly for HLA reasons.

Sample treatment: oral pan-JAK inhibitor, 5-10 mg twice daily. The source material was CD4+ T cells sorted from blood, sampled between weeks 51 and 52, from a patient treated with tofacitinib. The TCR comes from a human donor with alopecia areata. V and J are TRBV10-3 and TRBJ2-7, with a possible D match to TRBD1 (6 bases). Written as DNA, the CDR3 is TGTGCCATCTGGCAGGGGCTAGGCTACGAGCAGTACTTC. This translates into CAIWQGLGYEQYF.